This TCR beta chain was found in a study of T cells after yellow fever vaccination. 5'RACE template switching added a universal primer site and UMIs to TCR cDNA. MiXCR, applied by TCRdb to the 5' RACE reads, yields one record per CDR3 protein. The data contain 100,000 to 150,000 distinct CDR3 sequences, about 16% of them singletons. CDR1 is ENHRY, CDR2 SYGVKD, per germline. The CDR3 has 17 amino acids. V shed 0 bases and J shed 3 bases, with 17 bases lying between them. This clonotype has only a few counts. The rearrangement uses TRBV10-3 and TRBJ2-5; possible D gene TRBD1, 6 bases. The receptor was derived from a man aged 18 to 29 who received the YFV17D yellow fever vaccine. The specimen was CD8+ T cells sorted from PBMCs, collected 5 days after the yellow fever booster vaccination. Here the CDR3 reads CAISESDQGKKEETQYF. CDR3 nucleotides: TGTGCCATCAGTGAGTCGGATCAGGGGAAGAAGGAAGAGACCCAGTACTTC.